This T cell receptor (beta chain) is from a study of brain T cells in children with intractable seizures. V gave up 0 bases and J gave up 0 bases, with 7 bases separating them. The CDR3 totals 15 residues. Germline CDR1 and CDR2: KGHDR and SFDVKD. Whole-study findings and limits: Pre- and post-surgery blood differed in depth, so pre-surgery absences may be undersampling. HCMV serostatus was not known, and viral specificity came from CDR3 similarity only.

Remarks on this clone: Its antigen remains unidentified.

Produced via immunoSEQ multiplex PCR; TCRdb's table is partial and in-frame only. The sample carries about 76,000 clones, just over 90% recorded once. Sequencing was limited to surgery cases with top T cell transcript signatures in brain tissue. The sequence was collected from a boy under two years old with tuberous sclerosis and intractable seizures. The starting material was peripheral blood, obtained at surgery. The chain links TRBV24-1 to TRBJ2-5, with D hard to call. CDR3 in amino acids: CATSDLPGYQETQYF. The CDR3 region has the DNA TGTGCCACCAGTGATTTGCCTGGGTACCAAGAGACCCAGTACTTC.